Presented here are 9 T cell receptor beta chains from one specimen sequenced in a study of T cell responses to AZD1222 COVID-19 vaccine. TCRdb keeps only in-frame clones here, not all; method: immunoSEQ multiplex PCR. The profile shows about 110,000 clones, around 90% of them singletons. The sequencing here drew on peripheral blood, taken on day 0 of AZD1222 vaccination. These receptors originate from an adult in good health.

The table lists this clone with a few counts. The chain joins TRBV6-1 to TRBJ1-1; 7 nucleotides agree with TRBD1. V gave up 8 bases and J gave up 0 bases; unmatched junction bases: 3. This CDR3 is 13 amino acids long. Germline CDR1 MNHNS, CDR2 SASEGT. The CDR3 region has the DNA TGTGCCAGCCTAACAGGGGTGAACACTGAAGCTTTCTTT. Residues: CASLTGVNTEAFF.

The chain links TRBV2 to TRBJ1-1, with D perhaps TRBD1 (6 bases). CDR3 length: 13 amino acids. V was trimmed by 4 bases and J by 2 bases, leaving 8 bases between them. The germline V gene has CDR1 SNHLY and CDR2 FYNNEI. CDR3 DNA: TGTGCCAGCAGTGGGACAGACAACACTGAAGCTTTCTTT. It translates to CASSGTDNTEAFF. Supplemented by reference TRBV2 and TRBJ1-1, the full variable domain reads EPEVTQTPSHQVTQMGQEVILRCVPISNHLYFYWYRQILGQKVEFLVSFYNNEISEKSEIFDDQFSVERPDGSNFTLKIRSTKLEDSAMYFCASSGTDNTEAFFGQGTRLTVV.

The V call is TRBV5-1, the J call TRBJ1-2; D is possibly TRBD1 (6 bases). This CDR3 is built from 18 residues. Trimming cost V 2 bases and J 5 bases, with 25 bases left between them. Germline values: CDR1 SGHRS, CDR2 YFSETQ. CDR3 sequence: CASSFTQGGTLQGYGYTF. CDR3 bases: TGCGCCAGCAGCTTTACCCAGGGAGGGACACTCCAGGGGTATGGCTACACCTTC.

In DNA form, the CDR3 reads TGCGCCAGCAGCCCGACAGAAGATTATGGCTACACCTTC. It encodes CASSPTEDYGYTF. The gene calls are TRBV5-1 and TRBJ1-2, with D perhaps matching TRBD1 (5 bases). The CDR3 covers 13 residues. CDR1 is SGHRS, CDR2 YFSETQ, per germline. V was trimmed by 4 bases and J by 5 bases, leaving 12 bases between them. The full variable domain, with the rest looked up from reference TRBV5-1 and TRBJ1-2, is KAGVTQTPRYLIKTRGQQVTLSCSPISGHRSVSWYQQTPGQGLQFLFEYFSETQRNKGNFPGRFSGRQFSNSRSEMNVSTLELGDSALYLCASSPTEDYGYTFGSGTRLTVV.

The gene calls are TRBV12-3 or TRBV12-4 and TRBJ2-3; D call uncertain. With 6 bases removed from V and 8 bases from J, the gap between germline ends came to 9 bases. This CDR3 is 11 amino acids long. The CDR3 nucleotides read TGTGCCAGCAGGTTCGGGCGTACGCAGTATTTT. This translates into CASRFGRTQYF.

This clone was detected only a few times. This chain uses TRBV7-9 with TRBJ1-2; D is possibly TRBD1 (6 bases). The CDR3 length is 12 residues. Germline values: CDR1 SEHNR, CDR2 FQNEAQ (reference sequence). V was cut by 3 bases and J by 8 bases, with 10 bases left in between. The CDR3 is CASSFQGRGYTF. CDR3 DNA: TGTGCCAGCAGCTTTCAGGGGCGAGGCTACACCTTC.

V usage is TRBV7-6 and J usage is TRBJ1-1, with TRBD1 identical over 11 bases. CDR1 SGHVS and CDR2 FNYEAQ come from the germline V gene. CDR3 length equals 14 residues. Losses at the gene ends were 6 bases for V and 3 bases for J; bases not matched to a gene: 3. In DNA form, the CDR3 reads TGTGCCAGCAGAGGGACAGGGGGGGACACTGAAGCTTTCTTT. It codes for CASRGTGGDTEAFF.

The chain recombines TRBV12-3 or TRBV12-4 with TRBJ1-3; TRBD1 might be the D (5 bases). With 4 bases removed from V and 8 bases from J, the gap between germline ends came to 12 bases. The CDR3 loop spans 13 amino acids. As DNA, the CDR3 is TGTGCCAGCAGTTGGGGGGAGAGGGACACCATATATTTT. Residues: CASSWGERDTIYF.

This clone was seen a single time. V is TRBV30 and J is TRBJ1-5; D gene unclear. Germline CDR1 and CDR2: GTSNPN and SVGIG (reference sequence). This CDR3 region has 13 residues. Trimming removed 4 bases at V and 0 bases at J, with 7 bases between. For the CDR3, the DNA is TGTGCCTGGACGGCGGATAGCAATCAGCCCCAGCATTTT. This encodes CAWTADSNQPQHF. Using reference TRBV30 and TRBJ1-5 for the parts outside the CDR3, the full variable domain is SQTIHQWPATLVQPVGSPLSLECTVEGTSNPNLYWYRQAAGRGLQLLFYSVGIGQISSEVPQNLSASRPQDRQFILSSKKLLLSDSGFYLCAWTADSNQPQHFGDGTRLSIL.